Following are 8 T cell receptor beta chains from one sample sequenced in a study of beta chain features in type 1 diabetes. The study reverse transcribed the entire isolated RNA, so it sequenced expressed TCRB transcripts. Assay used: immunoSEQ multiplex PCR; TCRdb lists only in-frame clones, some missing. Of under 800,000 clones in the sample, around 16% were seen once. Sequencing used naive CD4+ T cells from blood. Every receptor here comes from a young man in good health.

V is TRBV7-2 and J is TRBJ1-2; 10 bases map to TRBD1. The V segment lost 2 bases and the J segment 8 bases; nucleotides outside the gene matches: 5. Germline CDR1 is SGHTA and CDR2 is FQGNSA. This CDR3 region has 14 residues. This CDR3 reads CASSLSGTGDGYTF. The CDR3 bases are TGTGCCAGCAGCTTATCTGGGACAGGGGACGGCTACACCTTC.

The J gene is TRBJ1-1, the V gene TRBV20-1; D call uncertain. The CDR3 is 11 residues long. V was cut by 7 bases and J by 3 bases, with 9 bases left in between. Germline V lookup: CDR1 DFQATT, CDR2 SNEGSKA (reference sequence). CDR3 in DNA: TGCAGTGGGGGAGGGTACACTGAAGCTTTCTTT. Translation: CSGGGYTEAFF.

This clone was seen only a few times. CDR3 DNA: TGTGCCAGCAGGGCCGGACTAGCGGGGAACACCGGGGAGCTGTTTTTT. It specifies CASRAGLAGNTGELFF. The gene calls are TRBV2 and TRBJ2-2; 11 bases fit TRBD2. This CDR3 contains 16 residues. With V trimmed by 6 bases and J by 1 base, 4 bases remained unmatched. CDR1 and CDR2 from the germline V gene are SNHLY and FYNNEI.

This clone showed up just a few times. This sequence joins TRBV7-9 and TRBJ2-7; TRBD2 aligns across 7 bases. Germline CDR1 reads SEHNR; CDR2 reads FQNEAQ (reference sequence). V was pared by 5 bases and J by 3 bases, with 13 bases of the junction left unmatched. This CDR3 is built from 16 residues. CDR3 in amino acids: CASSPPWIAGRYEQYF. The CDR3 DNA reads TGTGCCAGCAGCCCCCCTTGGATAGCGGGCCGCTACGAGCAGTACTTC.

For the CDR3, the DNA is TGTGCCAGCAGCCGTAAGGGACTCGGGGAGCTGTTTTTT. It encodes CASSRKGLGELFF. The J gene is TRBJ2-2, the V gene TRBV7-2, with a tentative D call TRBD2 (6 bases). This CDR3 is built from 13 residues. The V gene's germline CDR1 is SGHTA and CDR2 FQGNSA. Trimming took off 5 bases at V and 7 bases at J, with 11 bases between the two ends.

This clone was counted a few times. The chain recombines TRBV15 with TRBJ1-1; D is uncertain. Trimming cost V 1 base and J 4 bases, with 7 bases left between them. CDR3 length: 13 amino acids. In germline, CDR1 is LNHNV, CDR2 YYDKDF (reference sequence). The CDR3: CATSRASTTEAFF. The CDR3 bases are TGTGCCACCAGCAGAGCCTCCACCACTGAAGCTTTCTTT.

This clone turned up a few times. The chain couples TRBV19 to TRBJ2-1; no firm D call. This CDR3 contains 13 residues. V was shortened by 10 bases and J by 4 bases, with 14 bases between the two germline ends. Germline CDR1 reads LNHDA; CDR2 reads SQIVND (reference sequence). Here the CDR3 DNA reads TGTGCCACCTCAATCCCCCCTTACAATGAGCAGTTCTTC. As protein: CATSIPPYNEQFF.

The chain couples TRBV11-3 to TRBJ2-7; 8 nucleotides agree with TRBD1. The CDR3 sequence is 14 residues long. Germline V gene lookup returns CDR1 SGHNT and CDR2 YENEEA. Trimming took 0 bases from V and 4 from J; bases not matched to a gene: 2. The CDR3 loop is CASSLEGTGYEQYF. The CDR3 DNA follows: TGTGCCAGCAGCTTAGAAGGGACAGGATACGAGCAGTACTTC.